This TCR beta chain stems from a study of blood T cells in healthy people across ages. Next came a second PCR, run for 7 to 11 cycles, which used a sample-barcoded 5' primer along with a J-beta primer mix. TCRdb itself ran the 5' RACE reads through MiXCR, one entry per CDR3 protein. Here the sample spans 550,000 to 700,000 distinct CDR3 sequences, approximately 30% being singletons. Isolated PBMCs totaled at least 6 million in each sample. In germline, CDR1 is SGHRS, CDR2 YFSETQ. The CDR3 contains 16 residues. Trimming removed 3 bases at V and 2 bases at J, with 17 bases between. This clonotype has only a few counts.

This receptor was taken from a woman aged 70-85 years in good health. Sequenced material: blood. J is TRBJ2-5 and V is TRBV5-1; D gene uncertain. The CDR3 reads CASSSRARTEQETQYF. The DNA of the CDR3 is TGCGCCAGCAGCTCCCGAGCTCGAACAGAACAAGAGACCCAGTACTTC.